This T cell receptor (beta chain) was sequenced in a study of vaccination and CD4 T cells after COVID-19 (dated by TCRdb to between 2022 and 2023). Study-level background: In the convalescent cohort there were six males and four females, among whom were two Hispanic individuals, seven Caucasians, two Asians and one multiracial person. Participants received two doses of either the Pfizer-BioNTech BNT162b2 vaccine (n=8) or the Moderna mRNA-1273 vaccine (n=2). Post-COVID blood samples were collected from convalescent patients a median of around 96 days after diagnosis, with a range of about 30 to 161 days. Post-vaccine blood samples were collected a median of 72 days after the second vaccine dose, ranging from roughly 13 to 250 days. Culture stimuli were overlapping spike peptide pools from SARS-CoV-2 and from the common cold coronaviruses HCoV-NL63, HCoV-OC43 and HCoV-229E. Control cultures received a CEFX viral epitope pool as the positive control, an HIV-1 Nef peptide pool as the negative control, or no peptide. In ten to eleven COVID-19 convalescent patients and a few infection-naive healthy vaccine recipients, the spike-specific CD4+ TCR repertoire before mRNA vaccination was compared with the repertoire after mRNA vaccination. At the TCR clonotype level, an earlier paper using these donors assessed memory CD4+ T cell crossreactivity between SARS-CoV-2 and common cold coronavirus spike proteins. What the research found in general, with its limitations: Nearly all vaccine-specific clones in convalescent patients (304 of 307) were mono-reactive for SARS-CoV-2 spike rather than cross-reactive with common cold coronaviruses. The number of convalescent patients in the study was relatively small, and the study did not examine early timepoints following natural infection. Among convalescent patients, a median about 86% of the SARS-CoV-2-reactive clones seen after vaccination appeared only after vaccination, which suggests priming specific to the vaccine. The median count of SARS-CoV-2-reactive clonotypes went up from 20 to 25 after infection to roughly 38 after vaccination, although the change was not significant.

Library preparation was by PCR. At the Johns Hopkins FTIC core, DNA from the cultured CD4+ T cells underwent TCR sequencing with the Oncomine TCR Beta short-read assay. The QIAamp micro DNA kit was used to extract genomic DNA from the cultured CD4+ T cells. The Oncomine TCR Beta libraries from cultured CD4+ T cells were pooled using unique dual indexes and then sequenced on an Illumina iSeq 100. Concerning the study's data processing: Non-productive sequences were filtered out, and CDR3s that did not start with C, did not end with F or W, or were shorter than 7 amino acids were discarded. Antigen-specific clonotypes were identified using the MANAFEST web application through comparison of peptide-stimulated wells with reference and other culture wells. An FDR below 0.05, an odds ratio above 5, and a productive frequency above 0.1% in at least two of three replicate wells were required for clones to be considered positive. Clonotypes that were significantly expanded in both SARS-CoV-2 spike wells and at least one common cold coronavirus spike condition were defined as cross-reactive. Similarity between CDR3 sequences was evaluated in R version 3.6.1 using Levenshtein distances (stringdist) and unrooted phylogenetic trees (ape). In-frame beta chains were kept once TCRdb had trimmed the public reads at Q25 with fastp and called clones with MiXCR. Each CDR3 protein gets just one entry, which takes the most common genes and DNA from the rows behind it. TCRdb, not the original authors, processed these V and J calls. Counted in this sample were approximately 7,600 distinct CDR3 sequences; around 33% of them appeared once. The ten largest clones add up to approximately 30% of the sample.

The cysteine opens and the phenylalanine closes a CDR3 of 11 amino acids. CDR3 DNA is the only sequence kept; it has 33 bases, read in frame from the first base. Sequences SSHAT (CDR1) and FNYEAQ (CDR2) are obtained from the germline V gene (reference sequence). This clonotype has more than one count but fewer than ten. The clone's antigen remains unknown. At one boundary the junction diverges from the germline segment, which might be a read error. Reading the label with the study, this specimen's treatment or condition is: roughly 11-day PBMC culture with coronavirus spike peptide pools or control peptides (ViraFEST assay). CD4+ T cells from unexposed donors were collected before the COVID-19 pandemic (2011-2018). To expand antigen-specific T cells with peptide pools and then pick out the expanded clonotypes through TCR sequencing, the study relied on the ViraFEST assay. Each well held about 2 million PBMCs cultured in IMDM containing around 5% human AB serum and roughly 9.7 IU/ml IL-2, with 8.5 to 10 ug/ml peptide pools added. Half of the culture medium was replaced with fresh IL-2-containing medium on days 3 and 7. Once the cells had been in culture for roughly 10 days, the EasySep CD4+ T cell isolation kit was used to isolate CD4+ T cells by negative selection. Unexposed donor CD4+ T cells were tested for reactivity to SARS-CoV-2 S and N and four common cold coronavirus spike pools, as cell number allowed. PBMCs were separated from whole blood using Ficoll-Paque Plus gradient centrifugation and then either used fresh or cryopreserved at -140C. Culture conditions were generally each tested in triplicate wells. The leukapheresis product for the unexposed donors was obtained through commercial purchase.

Recombination joined TRBV7-7 with TRBJ2-7; TRBD2 could be the D gene, as 6 bases match. This clonotype originated in a human donor in good health. Input material: CD4+ T cells from blood, cultured in vitro. The CDR3 in this case is CASSGGAEQYF. The sequence in DNA is TGTGCTAGCAGTGGCGGGGCCGAGCAGTACTTC.